This entry is about one TCR beta chain. The entry originates in a study of T cell changes during pregnancy in multiple sclerosis. Only in-frame clones appear in the TCRdb table, and some are missing; sequencing was by immunoSEQ multiplex PCR. The data hold about 100,000 clones, with 90% to 95% observed a single time. The CDR3 contains 15 residues. The germline V and J ends were trimmed by 3 bases and 0 bases, with 9 bases remaining between them. The germline V gene has CDR1 SGHVS and CDR2 FQNEAQ. This receptor was identified in a female donor with multiple sclerosis, enrolled in a pregnancy study. The V and J genes are TRBV7-8 and TRBJ1-3, with unresolved D. The sequenced sample was peripheral blood, obtained before pregnancy. In nucleotides, the CDR3 is TGTGCCAGCAGCTTTGCCCGGAGCTCTGGAAACACCATATATTTT. Its protein is CASSFARSSGNTIYF.